These 20 T cell receptor beta chains came from one sample sequenced in a study of response to subunit inactivated influenza vaccine. Each CDR3 protein is one row after TCRdb ran MiXCR on the RT-PCR reads. This table holds almost 600,000 distinct CDR3 sequences, approximately 14% found once. The source material was PBMCs from blood, sampled 11 to 12 days after vaccination. The receptor set was obtained from a man aged 50 or older who received an inactivated influenza vaccine.

CDR3 sequence (DNA): TGTGCCAGCAGCTCCCAATCTGGACAGGGCAATTCACCCCTCCACTTT. Its translation: CASSSQSGQGNSPLHF. The V and J genes are TRBV7-2 and TRBJ1-6; 8 nucleotides align to TRBD1. The V and J ends lost 4 bases and 7 bases, in that order; junction bases with no gene match: 9. Germline V lookup: CDR1 SGHTA, CDR2 FQGNSA. This CDR3 has 16 residues.

The CDR3 reads CAWSWGGRAGEQYF. In DNA, the CDR3 is TGTGCCTGGAGTTGGGGCGGGAGGGCCGGCGAGCAGTACTTC. This chain connects TRBV30 to TRBJ2-7; 9 bases fit TRBD2. The germline CDR1 and CDR2 sequences are GTSNPN and SVGIG (reference sequence). This CDR3 contains 14 residues. Unmatched junction bases numbered 8, after V lost 2 bases and J lost 6 bases.

In its sample, this clonotype was seen many times. This chain links TRBV29-1 with TRBJ2-1; D might be TRBD1 (6 bases). Germline values: CDR1 SQVTM, CDR2 ANQGSEA. The CDR3 spans 12 residues. Deletions cut 5 bases from V and 4 bases from J, with 9 bases between. The CDR3 region is CSVLDSYNEQFF. The CDR3 coding sequence is TGCAGCGTTTTGGACAGTTACAATGAGCAGTTCTTC.

This clonotype was counted between two and nine times. V is TRBV6-5 and J is TRBJ2-5, with a weak D call TRBD1 (5 bases). Germline CDR1 reads MNHEY; CDR2 reads SVGAGI. Trimming stripped 0 bases from V and 5 bases from J, with 7 bases between. The CDR3 loop spans 13 amino acids. DNA for the CDR3: TGTGCCAGCAGTTACTCGCAGGGTGAGACCCAGTACTTC. It is translated as CASSYSQGETQYF.

J is TRBJ1-5 and V is TRBV12-3 or TRBV12-4; D is possibly TRBD1 (6 bases). The CDR3 sequence is 15 residues long. V was shortened by 5 bases and J by 6 bases, with 17 bases between the two germline ends. In DNA form, the CDR3 reads TGTGCCAGCAGTCCCAGTGCAGGGGCTGGTCAGCCCCAGCATTTT. Translated, it gives CASSPSAGAGQPQHF.

This clonotype was counted only a few times. The chain combines TRBV7-3 with TRBJ2-2, with TRBD1 identical over 12 bases. Germline V lookup: CDR1 SGHTA, CDR2 FQGTGA. The V segment lost 5 bases and the J segment 6 bases; nucleotides outside the gene matches: 10. The CDR3 runs 17 residues. The CDR3 coding sequence is TGTGCCAGCAGCCCCCAGCCGGGACAGGGGGCGTCCGGGGAGCTGTTTTTT. It translates to CASSPQPGQGASGELFF.

The gene calls are TRBV20-1 and TRBJ1-5, with 7 bases identical to TRBD1. V lost 1 base and J lost 3; bases outside the gene matches: 3. CDR1 is DFQATT, CDR2 SNEGSKA, per germline (reference sequence). The CDR3 consists of 14 residues. The CDR3 reads CSARVGTDNQPQHF. CDR3 coding DNA: TGCAGTGCTAGAGTGGGGACAGACAATCAGCCCCAGCATTTT.

This clonotype was counted only a few times. This chain uses TRBV10-3 with TRBJ2-5; D assignment may be TRBD1 or TRBD2 (5 bases each). Trimming stripped 8 bases from V and 2 bases from J, with 21 bases between. The CDR3 extends over 16 amino acids. Per germline, CDR1 ENHRY and CDR2 SYGVKD. DNA for the CDR3: TGTGCCATCGGTAACGGGGACCCCTTCCAACAAGAGACCCAGTACTTC. Its translation is CAIGNGDPFQQETQYF.

This clonotype was detected only a few times. J is TRBJ2-3 and V is TRBV28; D not resolved. This CDR3 has 12 residues. Germline CDR1 MDHEN, CDR2 SYDVKM. Trimming removed 11 bases at V and 7 bases at J, with 16 bases between. In DNA, the CDR3 is TGTGCCTCATGCGACGATCTCTATACGCAGTATTTT. As protein: CASCDDLYTQYF.

The V call is TRBV11-2, the J call TRBJ2-6; D perhaps matches TRBD1 (6 bases). Trimming shortened V by 3 bases and J by 0 bases, and 9 bases separated the two germline ends. From germline, CDR1 is SGHAT and CDR2 FQNNGV. This CDR3 has 16 amino acids. In DNA form, the CDR3 reads TGTGCCAGCAGCTTGGGGGCGATCTCTGGGGCCAACGTCCTGACTTTC. This encodes CASSLGAISGANVLTF.

This clonotype was observed at least ten times. This chain joins TRBV29-1 and TRBJ2-5; 7 bases are shared with TRBD2. V shed 7 bases and J 7 bases; nucleotides not matched to a gene: 6. This CDR3 spans 11 amino acids. Germline V CDR1 and CDR2: SQVTM, ANQGSEA. The CDR3 nucleotides are TGCAGCGCCGGACTAGTTGGGACCCAGTACTTC. It is translated as CSAGLVGTQYF.

As to this clonotype: Relative to the germline gene, one junction end is altered; a read error may explain this. The chain joins TRBV6-2 or TRBV6-3 to TRBJ1-1; 7 nucleotides match TRBD1. The CDR3 consists of 14 residues. Per the germline V gene, CDR1 is MNHEY and CDR2 is SVGEGT. The CDR3 nucleotides are TGTGCCAGCAAACGGACAGGTGAGAACGCTGAAGCTTTCTTT. Encoded protein: CASKRTGENAEAFF.

This clonotype was recorded a few times. The chain joins TRBV20-1 to TRBJ2-2, with 7 bases that match TRBD1. Germline values: CDR1 DFQATT, CDR2 SNEGSKA (reference sequence). The CDR3 is 16 residues long. J lost 3 bases, V lost 4 bases, and 11 bases had no gene match. The CDR3 loop is CSATDRAPIDTGELFF. CDR3 in DNA: TGCAGTGCTACAGACAGGGCCCCAATCGACACCGGGGAGCTGTTTTTT.

This clonotype appeared a few times. As DNA, the CDR3 is TGTGCCAGCAGAGCACAGGGCCGCGAGACCCAGTACTTC. Its translation: CASRAQGRETQYF. The chain employs TRBV5-6 and TRBJ2-5, with D possibly being TRBD1 (6 bases). Germline V CDR1 and CDR2: SGHDT, YYEEEE. The CDR3 totals 13 residues. V was trimmed by 5 bases and J by 5 bases, leaving 13 bases between them.

The chain carries TRBV9 and TRBJ1-5; 7 positions match TRBD1. V gave up 0 bases and J gave up 1 base; unmatched junction bases: 1. This CDR3 contains 15 residues. CDR1 and CDR2 from the germline V gene are SGDLS and YYNGEE. DNA of the CDR3: TGTGCCAGCAGCGTAGGGGACAGCAGCAATCAGCCCCAGCATTTT. Translation: CASSVGDSSNQPQHF.

The genes are TRBV5-1 and TRBJ1-1; 8 bases fit TRBD1. The CDR3 sequence is 13 residues long. V was clipped by 2 bases and J by 6 bases; unmatched bases: 3. Germline V gene lookup returns CDR1 SGHRS and CDR2 YFSETQ. In DNA form, the CDR3 reads TGCGCCAGCAGCTTCAGACAGGGGTCTGAAGCTTTCTTT. Translating it yields CASSFRQGSEAFF.

This clonotype has a handful of counts. The rearrangement links TRBV7-2 to TRBJ2-5, with D hard to call. CDR1 and CDR2 (germline): SGHTA, FQGNSA. This CDR3 is 16 amino acids long. Trimming removed 1 base from V and 5 bases from J, with 17 bases in between. Here the CDR3 reads CASSLVGASRYETQYF. CDR3 DNA sequence: TGTGCCAGCAGCTTAGTCGGAGCCTCTCGGTACGAGACCCAGTACTTC. Combining the CDR3 with reference TRBV7-2 and TRBJ2-5 gives the whole variable domain GAGVSQSPSNKVTEKGKDVELRCDPISGHTALYWYRQSLGQGLEFLIYFQGNSAPDKSGLPSDRFSAERTGGSVSTLTIQRTQQEDSAVYLCASSLVGASRYETQYFGPGTRLLVL.

The chain combines TRBV29-1 with TRBJ2-1, with TRBD2 matching 7 bases. The CDR3 loop spans 15 amino acids. From germline, CDR1 is SQVTM and CDR2 ANQGSEA. The J segment lost 0 bases and the V segment lost 6 bases, leaving 8 bases of the junction unmatched. CDR3 protein: CSVFPGLGSYNEQFF. The CDR3 nucleotides are TGCAGCGTCTTCCCAGGACTAGGCTCCTACAATGAGCAGTTCTTC.

V gene TRBV11-2 combines with J gene TRBJ2-3, with D maybe TRBD2 (6 bases). V lost 5 bases, J lost 5 bases, and 17 bases lay in between. Germline assignment: CDR1 SGHAT and CDR2 FQNNGV. CDR3 size: 15 residues. CDR3 region: CASSPAVLAKDTQYF. DNA of the CDR3: TGTGCCAGCAGCCCCGCGGTTCTAGCGAAAGATACGCAGTATTTT.

This clonotype was seen at least ten times. V gene TRBV7-8 combines with J gene TRBJ2-5, with 7 bases matching TRBD1. V shed 5 bases and J 5 bases; nucleotides not matched to a gene: 14. Per the germline V gene, CDR1 is SGHVS and CDR2 is FQNEAQ. The CDR3 runs to 16 residues. CDR3 amino acids: CASSPRRVRGFETQYF. CDR3 in DNA: TGTGCCAGCAGCCCCCGTCGGGTCAGGGGGTTCGAGACCCAGTACTTC.